This TCR beta chain was captured in a study of OX40 agonist ivuxolimab in advanced cancers. Looking at the study overall: Averaging about 60 years in age, with a range of about 23 to 79, the cohort was more than 75% male. Prior therapy, whether anti-PD-1, anti-PD-L1 or anti-CTLA-4, was allowed, and 40% had some. Study results and limitations: Compared with CD4+, CD8+ T cells on average had more expanded clones.

Method: immunoSEQ multiplex PCR; TCRdb's copy keeps in-frame clones and lacks some. The sample includes 45,000 to 70,000 clones, roughly 90% seen only once; the top ten take 5.5% to 8.5%. Trimming removed 4 bases at V and 7 bases at J, with 5 bases between. The CDR3 totals 11 residues. Germline CDR1 and CDR2: LNHDA and SQIVND (reference sequence). This clone was seen a single time. The antigen remains unidentified. The clonotype comes from an adult with an advanced solid tumor such as melanoma, head and neck, liver or kidney cancer. The chain combines TRBV19 with TRBJ2-1, with D unresolved. The sample in question was CD4+ or CD8+ T cells sorted from blood, obtained in a trial of the OX40 agonist ivuxolimab. The chain's CDR3 is CASSTRNEQFF. CDR3 nucleotides: TGTGCCAGTAGTACAAGAAATGAGCAGTTCTTC.